The subject of this entry is one T cell receptor (beta chain). This table comes from immunoSEQ multiplex PCR, and its TCRdb copy is limited to in-frame clones, with some not included. The repertoire holds almost 70,000 clones, with approximately 92% as singletons. The data are from a study of graft-versus-host responses after intestinal transplantation. In the study overall: All of the recipients had induction that used anti-thymocyte globulin, then tacrolimus and steroids for around 3 years.

Trimming shortened V by 5 bases and J by 8 bases, and 7 bases separated the two germline ends. The CDR3 has 11 residues. Per the germline V gene, CDR1 is MNHEY and CDR2 is SVGAGI. The V and J genes are TRBV6-5 and TRBJ1-3; D remains ambiguous. The sequencing here drew on bone marrow, taken nearly 750 days after intestinal transplantation. This TCR derives from a human patient who received an intestinal transplant, so some T cells may come from the graft donor. CDR3 loop: CASSEADTIYF. CDR3 in DNA: TGTGCCAGCAGTGAAGCGGACACCATATATTTT.